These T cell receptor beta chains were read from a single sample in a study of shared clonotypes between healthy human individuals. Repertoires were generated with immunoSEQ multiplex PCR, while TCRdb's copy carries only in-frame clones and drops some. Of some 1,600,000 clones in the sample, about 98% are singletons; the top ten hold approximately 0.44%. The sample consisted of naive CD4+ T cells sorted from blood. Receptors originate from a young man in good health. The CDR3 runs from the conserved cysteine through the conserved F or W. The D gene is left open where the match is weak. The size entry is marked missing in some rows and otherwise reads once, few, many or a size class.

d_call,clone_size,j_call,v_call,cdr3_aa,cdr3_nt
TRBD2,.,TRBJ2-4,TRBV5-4,CASSPEAGGGVAKNIQYF,TGTGCCAGCAGCCCGGAAGCGGGAGGGGGAGTAGCCAAAAACATTCAGTACTTC
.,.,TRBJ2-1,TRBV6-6,CASRPGAYNEQFF,TGTGCCAGCAGACCGGGGGCCTACAATGAGCAGTTCTTC
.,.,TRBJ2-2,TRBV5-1,CASSSAGISTGELFF,TGCGCCAGCAGCTCTGCAGGGATCAGTACCGGGGAGCTGTTTTTT
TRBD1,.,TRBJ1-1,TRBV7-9,CASSPSDRDRWVF,TGTGCCAGCAGCCCATCAGACCGGGACAGATGGGTCTTT
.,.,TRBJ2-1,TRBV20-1,CSGPSYNEQFF,TGCAGTGGGCCGTCCTACAATGAGCAGTTCTTC
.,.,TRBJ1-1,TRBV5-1,CASSLDPFKEAEAFF,TGCGCCAGCAGCTTAGACCCTTTTAAAGAGGCTGAAGCTTTCTTT
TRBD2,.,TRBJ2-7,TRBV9,CASSVGASGRVNEQYF,TGTGCCAGCAGCGTAGGGGCTAGCGGGAGGGTCAACGAGCAGTACTTC
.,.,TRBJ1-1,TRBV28,CASSPVGGREAFF,TGTGCCAGCAGTCCGGTGGGGGGCCGTGAAGCTTTCTTT
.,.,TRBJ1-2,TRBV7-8,CASSLAHTKYGYTF,TGTGCCAGCAGCTTAGCCCATACAAAATATGGCTACACCTTC
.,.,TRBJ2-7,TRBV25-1,CASSKRAESYEQYF,TGTGCCAGCAGTAAGAGGGCAGAGTCCTACGAGCAGTACTTC
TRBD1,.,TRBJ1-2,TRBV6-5,CASSATGVYGYTF,TGTGCCAGCAGCGCCACAGGGGTCTATGGCTACACCTTC
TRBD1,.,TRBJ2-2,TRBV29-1,CSVKPTGGTGELFF,TGCAGCGTGAAACCCACAGGGGGCACCGGGGAGCTGTTTTTT
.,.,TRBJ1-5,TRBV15,CATSMLAQNQPQHF,TGTGCCACCAGCATGCTTGCTCAGAATCAGCCCCAGCATTTT
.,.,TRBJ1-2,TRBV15,CATSREVINYGYTF,TGTGCCACCAGCAGAGAGGTGATTAACTATGGCTACACCTTC
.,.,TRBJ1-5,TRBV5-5,CASSLGEGQPQHF,TGTGCCAGCAGCTTGGGGGAGGGTCAGCCCCAGCATTTT
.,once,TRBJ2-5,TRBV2,CASMGRGRETQYF,TGTGCCAGCATGGGCAGGGGCAGAGAGACCCAGTACTTC
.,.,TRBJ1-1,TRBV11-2,CASIFLLHTDSEAFF,TGTGCCAGCATCTTCTTGTTACATACCGACAGCGAAGCTTTCTTT
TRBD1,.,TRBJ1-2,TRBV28,CASRQGGVQGFGYTF,TGTGCCAGCCGACAGGGGGGAGTACAGGGGTTTGGCTACACCTTC
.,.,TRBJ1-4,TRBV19,CASGPEKLFF,TGTGCCTCCGGGCCGGAAAAACTGTTTTTT
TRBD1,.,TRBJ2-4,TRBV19,CASSMLLGQPGHIQYF,TGTGCCAGTAGTATGTTGTTGGGACAGCCCGGTCACATTCAGTACTTC
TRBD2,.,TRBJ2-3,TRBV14,CASSPRVAGVTDTQYF,TGTGCCAGCAGCCCCCGGGTAGCGGGAGTGACAGATACGCAGTATTTT
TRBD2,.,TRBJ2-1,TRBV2,CASTAGGPYSEQFF,TGTGCCAGCACGGCGGGAGGGCCTTATAGTGAGCAGTTCTTC
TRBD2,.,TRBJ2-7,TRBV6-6,CASQDRLAGPYEQYF,TGTGCCAGCCAGGACAGATTAGCGGGACCCTACGAGCAGTACTTC
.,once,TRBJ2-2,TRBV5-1,CASSESPGELFF,TGCGCCAGCAGCGAAAGCCCCGGGGAGCTGTTTTTT
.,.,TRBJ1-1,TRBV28,CASRTYTEAFF,TGTGCCAGCAGGACCTACACTGAAGCTTTCTTT
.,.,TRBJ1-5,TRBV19,CASKTRRSNQPQHF,TGTGCCAGTAAGACACGGCGAAGCAATCAGCCCCAGCATTTT
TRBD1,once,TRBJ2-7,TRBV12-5,CASGLGTGGSYEQYF,TGTGCTAGTGGTTTGGGGACAGGGGGCTCCTACGAGCAGTACTTC
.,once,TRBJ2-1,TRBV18,CASSLKGKTRNNEQFF,TGTGCCAGCTCACTTAAGGGTAAAACCCGGAACAATGAGCAGTTCTTC
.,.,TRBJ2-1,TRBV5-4,CATAARTKGYNEQFF,TGTGCCACCGCGGCCCGGACCAAGGGGTACAATGAGCAGTTCTTC
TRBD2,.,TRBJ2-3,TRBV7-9,CAHGTSGPPNLDTQYF,TGTGCCCACGGGACTAGCGGGCCACCCAACTTGGATACGCAGTATTTT
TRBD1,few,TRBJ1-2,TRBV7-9,CASSPGTDGYTF,TGTGCCAGCAGCCCCGGGACAGACGGCTACACCTTC
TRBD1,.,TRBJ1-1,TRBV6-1,CASSWDRGEAFF,TGTGCCAGCAGTTGGGACAGGGGAGAAGCTTTCTTT
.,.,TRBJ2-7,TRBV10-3,CAIRIDTSYEQYF,TGTGCCATCAGGATCGACACCTCCTACGAGCAGTACTTC
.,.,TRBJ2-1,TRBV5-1,CASSLEWGFSHNEQFF,TGCGCCAGCAGCTTGGAGTGGGGATTTAGCCACAATGAGCAGTTCTTC
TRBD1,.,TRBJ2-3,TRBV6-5,CASSLQGRMETDTQYF,TGTGCCAGCAGTTTACAGGGGAGAATGGAAACAGATACGCAGTATTTT
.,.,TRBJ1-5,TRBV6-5,CASSQDRPRDQPQHF,TGTGCCAGCAGCCAAGACCGGCCCAGGGATCAGCCCCAGCATTTT
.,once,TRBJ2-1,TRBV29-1,CSGNRDEQFF,TGCAGCGGCAACAGGGATGAGCAGTTCTTC
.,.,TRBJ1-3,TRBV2,CASSELSLSGNTIYF,TGTGCCAGCAGTGAGCTCAGTCTCTCTGGAAACACCATATATTTT
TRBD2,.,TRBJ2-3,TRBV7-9,CASSEGLAGVTDTQYF,TGTGCCAGCAGCGAGGGACTAGCGGGAGTAACAGATACGCAGTATTTT
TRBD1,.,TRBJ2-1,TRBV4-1,CASSHSRTGVSYNEQFF,TGCGCCAGCAGCCACTCTCGGACAGGGGTTTCCTACAATGAGCAGTTCTTC
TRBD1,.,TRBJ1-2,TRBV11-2,CASSLTGDERYGYTF,TGTGCCAGCAGCTTAACAGGGGATGAGCGCTATGGCTACACCTTC
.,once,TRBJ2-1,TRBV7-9,CASSVGAEHNEQFF,TGTGCCAGCAGCGTAGGGGCGGAACACAATGAGCAGTTCTTC
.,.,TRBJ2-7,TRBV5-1,CASRAPAGGEQYF,TGCGCCAGCAGGGCACCGGCGGGCGGCGAGCAGTACTTC
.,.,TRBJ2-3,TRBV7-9,CASSPTRSSDTQYF,TGTGCCAGCAGCCCAACTAGAAGTTCCGATACGCAGTATTTT
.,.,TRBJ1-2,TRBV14,CASSQANTLGYTF,TGTGCCAGCAGCCAAGCTAACACTCTAGGCTACACCTTC
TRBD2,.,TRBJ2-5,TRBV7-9,CASSPGLAGGLGETQYF,TGTGCCAGCAGCCCCGGACTAGCGGGAGGGTTGGGGGAGACCCAGTACTTC
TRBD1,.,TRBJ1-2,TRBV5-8,CASSPQLGQHGYTF,TGTGCCAGCAGCCCGCAGCTGGGACAGCATGGCTACACCTTC
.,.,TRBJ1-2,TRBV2,CASSPQGLGGYTF,TGTGCCAGCAGCCCACAGGGTCTTGGGGGCTACACCTTC
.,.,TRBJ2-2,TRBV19,CASSIFFGELFF,TGTGCCAGTAGTATCTTTTTCGGGGAGCTGTTTTTT
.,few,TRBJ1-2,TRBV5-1,CASSLGGLYGYTF,TGCGCCAGCAGCTTAGGGGGATTGTATGGCTACACCTTC
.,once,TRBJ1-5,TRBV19,CASSIDQNRVNQPQHF,TGTGCCAGTAGTATAGATCAGAACAGGGTTAATCAGCCCCAGCATTTT
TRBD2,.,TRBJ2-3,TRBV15,CATSEAGGPDTQYF,TGTGCCACCAGCGAAGCGGGAGGGCCAGATACGCAGTATTTT